A selection of T cell receptor beta chains follows, all from one sample in a study of cytomegalovirus exposure and HLA in healthy donors. Here immunoSEQ multiplex PCR was the method, and the copy in TCRdb shows in-frame clones only, minus some. In the table there are about 140,000 clones, 79% of which are singletons. Material: PBMCs. The receptors here all came from a man aged 18 to 30 in good health and CMV-seronegative. CDR3s include the opening cysteine and the closing phenylalanine or tryptophan. A D gene is named only where the DNA matches it firmly. Clone size is shown for a subset of rows, as once, few, many or a class of expanded clone.

TRBJ2-3 | TRBV18 | once | . | CASSPPSDSRGDTQYF | TGTGCCAGCTCACCACCCTCGGACTCACGCGGGGATACGCAGTATTTT
TRBJ1-6 | TRBV10-2 | . | . | CASSDGVMGYNSPLHF | TGCGCCAGCAGTGACGGGGTTATGGGCTATAATTCACCCCTCCACTTT
TRBJ1-1 | TRBV4-3 | . | TRBD1 | CASSQDRGQGDTEAFF | TGCGCCAGCAGCCAAGATAGGGGACAGGGAGACACTGAAGCTTTCTTT
TRBJ1-6 | TRBV2 | few | . | CASSGTPDNSPLHF | TGTGCCAGCAGCGGGACACCCGATAATTCACCCCTCCACTTT
TRBJ2-2 | TRBV25-1 | . | . | CASSPVGLRGGELFF | TGTGCCAGCAGTCCAGTAGGGCTTCGGGGCGGGGAGCTGTTTTTT
TRBJ2-5 | TRBV14 | . | TRBD1 | CASSEGQPGKTQYF | TGTGCCAGCAGCGAGGGACAGCCGGGAAAAACCCAGTACTTC
TRBJ2-3 | TRBV5-1 | . | . | CASSLVLSTDTQYF | TGCGCCAGCAGCTTGGTCCTGAGCACAGATACGCAGTATTTT
TRBJ2-2 | TRBV5-6 | . | . | CASSLGGGELFF | TGTGCCAGCAGCTTGGGAGGCGGGGAGCTGTTTTTT
TRBJ2-2 | TRBV10-3 | . | . | CAISETGTGELFF | TGTGCCATCAGTGAAACAGGCACCGGGGAGCTGTTTTTT
TRBJ2-7 | TRBV9 | . | TRBD1 | CASSPVGQTGSYEQYF | TGTGCCAGCAGCCCGGTAGGGCAGACAGGGTCCTACGAGCAGTACTTC
TRBJ2-2 | TRBV5-1 | . | . | CASSPGVAAGELFF | TGCGCCAGCAGCCCCGGGGTGGCGGCCGGGGAGCTGTTTTTT
TRBJ1-1 | TRBV6-6 | few | . | CASTYKEVLNTEAFF | TGTGCCAGCACCTATAAGGAGGTCCTGAACACTGAAGCTTTCTTT
TRBJ1-3 | TRBV4-2 | few | . | CASSQDWGVHSGNTIYF | TGTGCCAGCAGCCAAGATTGGGGGGTCCACTCTGGAAACACCATATATTTT
TRBJ2-7 | TRBV7-9 | . | . | CASSSRYEQYF | TGTGCCAGCAGCTCCCGATACGAGCAGTACTTC
TRBJ2-1 | TRBV9 | . | TRBD2 | CASSGGRMVF | TGTGCCAGCAGCGGCGGGAGGATGGTCTTC
TRBJ2-7 | TRBV5-1 | . | . | CASSSGEAQQYF | TGCGCCAGCAGCTCCGGAGAGGCACAGCAGTACTTC
TRBJ2-1 | TRBV27 | few | . | CASSPRRDSYNEQFF | TGTGCCAGCAGTCCCCGTCGGGACTCCTACAATGAGCAGTTCTTC
TRBJ2-4 | TRBV4-2 | . | TRBD1 | CASSRGGQGASRNIQYF | TGTGCCAGCAGCCGGGGTGGACAGGGGGCGTCAAGGAACATTCAGTACTTC
TRBJ1-1 | TRBV19 | . | TRBD1 | CASRGQGWTEAFF | TGTGCCAGTAGGGGACAGGGTTGGACTGAAGCTTTCTTT
TRBJ1-6 | TRBV19 | . | TRBD1 | CASRTTGGESPLHF | TGTGCCAGTAGGACGACAGGGGGGGAATCACCCCTCCACTTT
TRBJ1-2 | TRBV10-3 | . | TRBD1 | CAIRTGVGGYTF | TGTGCCATCAGGACAGGGGTAGGTGGCTACACCTTC
TRBJ2-2 | TRBV4-3 | . | . | CASSLIRSNTGELFF | TGCGCCAGCAGCCTTATCAGGTCGAACACCGGGGAGCTGTTTTTT
TRBJ1-3 | TRBV15 | . | TRBD1 | CATSRDRGRSTIYF | TGTGCCACCAGCAGGGACAGGGGGAGAAGCACCATATATTTT
TRBJ1-6 | TRBV6-4 | . | TRBD1 | CASSERAGQGGSPLHF | TGTGCCAGCAGCGAGAGGGCCGGACAGGGCGGTTCACCCCTCCACTTT
TRBJ1-2 | TRBV6-5 | once | TRBD1 | CASSRGFNYGYTF | TGTGCCAGCAGCAGGGGGTTTAACTATGGCTACACCTTC
TRBJ2-7 | TRBV5-6 | few | . | CASSFEILSSYEQYF | TGTGCCAGCAGCTTTGAGATCCTAAGCTCCTACGAGCAGTACTTC